The clone carrying this T cell receptor beta chain was counted ten times or more. Germline CDR1 MNHEY, CDR2 SVGEGT. The CDR3 sequence is 12 residues long. V lost 6 bases and J 4 bases, leaving 10 bases between the germline ends. The data derive from a study of Graves' ophthalmopathy and Graves' hyperthyroidism. RNA transcripts yielded amplified TCR beta CDR3 regions. HTBI primers primed a first-round RT-PCR, and a second-round multiplex PCR followed. One entry per CDR3 protein results from TCRdb running MiXCR on the multiplex PCR reads. The sample gives about 620,000 distinct CDR3 sequences, 22% of which show up once; approximately 6.5% is in the top ten.

The TCR sequence derives from a woman in her late teens or twenties with stable Graves' hyperthyroidism. Some clones in this sample may be carry-over from other donors' samples. V and J are TRBV6-2 or TRBV6-3 and TRBJ2-7; no reliable D call. Sequencing was carried out using peripheral blood. The CDR3 protein is CASSPTLYEQYF. The CDR3 DNA reads TGTGCCAGCAGCCCGACCCTTTACGAGCAGTACTTC.